This T cell receptor beta chain came from a study of T cells in Graves' hyperthyroidism and ophthalmopathy. Study information: Prior to any treatment, at the point of initial diagnosis, peripheral blood was collected. Study-wide results and limits: Most expanded thyroid clonotypes above 0.001 also appeared in blood.

The V gene's germline CDR1 is MNHEY and CDR2 SVGAGI. This CDR3 contains 17 residues. V shed 4 bases, J shed 3 bases, and the junction held 11 bases outside the gene matches. Points on this clonotype: Its antigen is unidentified.

Newly diagnosed hyperthyroidism, duration under 2 months, in patients aged 18 to 65. Using more than 8 ml of fresh peripheral blood, PBMCs were prepared. Researchers amplified the TCR beta CDR3 regions from RNA transcripts. The HTBI primer set drove a first-round RT-PCR of the TCR CDR3. In TCRdb, the multiplex PCR reads were re-called with MiXCR into one record per CDR3 protein. The sample carries over 300,000 distinct CDR3 sequences, around 14% recorded once. The sequence was obtained from a woman between 55 and 75 years old with Graves' hyperthyroidism. The chain couples TRBV6-5 to TRBJ2-3; 9 nucleotides match TRBD2. The sample consisted of blood. The CDR3 spells CASSSTGTSFGTDTQYF. The DNA for the CDR3 is TGTGCCAGCAGTTCTACCGGGACTAGCTTTGGTACAGATACGCAGTATTTT.